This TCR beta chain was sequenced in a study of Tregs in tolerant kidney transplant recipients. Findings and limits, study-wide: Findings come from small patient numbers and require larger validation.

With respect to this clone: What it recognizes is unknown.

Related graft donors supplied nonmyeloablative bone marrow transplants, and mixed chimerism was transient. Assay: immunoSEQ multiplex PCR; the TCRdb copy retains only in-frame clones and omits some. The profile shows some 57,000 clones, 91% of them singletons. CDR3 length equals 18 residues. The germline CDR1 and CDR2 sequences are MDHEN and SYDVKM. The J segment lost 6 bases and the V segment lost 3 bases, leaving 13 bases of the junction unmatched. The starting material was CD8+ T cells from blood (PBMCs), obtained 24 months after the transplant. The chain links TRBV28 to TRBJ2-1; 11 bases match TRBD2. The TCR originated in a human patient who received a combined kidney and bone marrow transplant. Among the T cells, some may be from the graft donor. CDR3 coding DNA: TGTGCCAGCAGTTTCGGGCGACTAGCGGGGTCCCATGTCAATGAGCAGTTCTTC. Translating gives CASSFGRLAGSHVNEQFF.